The source of this T cell receptor beta chain is a study of blood T cell repertoires in COVID-19. Across the study: Sites across the United States, Italy and Spain contributed samples from acute and convalescent COVID-19. PBMCs, B-cell-depleted T cells, or T cells were the source of the cDNA or gDNA that made up the material.

The CDR3 has 13 amino acids. Germline lookup yields CDR1 SGHDT and CDR2 YYEEEE. Trimming cost V 0 bases and J 10 bases, with 10 bases left between them. The cohort comprised adults aged 18 to 89 years residing in 20 to 30 US areas. Cohorts were assigned according to the clinical history that participants reported. The data were produced by immunoSEQ multiplex PCR, yet TCRdb's version contains in-frame clones alone and is incomplete. The table lists roughly 250,000 clones, around 90% of them singletons. The genes are TRBV5-6 and TRBJ1-4; D perhaps matches TRBD1 (5 bases). The source is a woman in her twenties or thirties with acute COVID-19. Specimen: PBMCs or T cells enriched from blood (not recorded which). CDR3 in amino acids: CASSLARVAKLFF. The CDR3 DNA reads as TGTGCCAGCAGCTTGGCCAGGGTTGCAAAACTGTTTTTT.